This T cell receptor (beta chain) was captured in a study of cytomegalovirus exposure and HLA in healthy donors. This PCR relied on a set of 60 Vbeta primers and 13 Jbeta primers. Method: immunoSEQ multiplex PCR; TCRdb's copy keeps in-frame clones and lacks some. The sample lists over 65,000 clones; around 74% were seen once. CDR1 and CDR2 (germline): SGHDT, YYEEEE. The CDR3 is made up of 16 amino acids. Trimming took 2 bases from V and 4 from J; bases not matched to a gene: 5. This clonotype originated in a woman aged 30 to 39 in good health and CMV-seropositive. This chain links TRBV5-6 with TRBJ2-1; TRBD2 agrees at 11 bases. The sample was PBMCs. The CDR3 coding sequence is TGTGCCAGCAGCTTCCGGACTAGCGGGTTTTACAATGAGCAGTTCTTC. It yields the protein CASSFRTSGFYNEQFF. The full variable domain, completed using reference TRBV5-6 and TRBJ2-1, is DAGVTQSPTHLIKTRGQQVTLRCSPKSGHDTVSWYQQALGQGPQFIFQYYEEEERQRGNFPDRFSGHQFPNYSSELNVNALLLGDSALYLCASSFRTSGFYNEQFFGPGTRLTVL.